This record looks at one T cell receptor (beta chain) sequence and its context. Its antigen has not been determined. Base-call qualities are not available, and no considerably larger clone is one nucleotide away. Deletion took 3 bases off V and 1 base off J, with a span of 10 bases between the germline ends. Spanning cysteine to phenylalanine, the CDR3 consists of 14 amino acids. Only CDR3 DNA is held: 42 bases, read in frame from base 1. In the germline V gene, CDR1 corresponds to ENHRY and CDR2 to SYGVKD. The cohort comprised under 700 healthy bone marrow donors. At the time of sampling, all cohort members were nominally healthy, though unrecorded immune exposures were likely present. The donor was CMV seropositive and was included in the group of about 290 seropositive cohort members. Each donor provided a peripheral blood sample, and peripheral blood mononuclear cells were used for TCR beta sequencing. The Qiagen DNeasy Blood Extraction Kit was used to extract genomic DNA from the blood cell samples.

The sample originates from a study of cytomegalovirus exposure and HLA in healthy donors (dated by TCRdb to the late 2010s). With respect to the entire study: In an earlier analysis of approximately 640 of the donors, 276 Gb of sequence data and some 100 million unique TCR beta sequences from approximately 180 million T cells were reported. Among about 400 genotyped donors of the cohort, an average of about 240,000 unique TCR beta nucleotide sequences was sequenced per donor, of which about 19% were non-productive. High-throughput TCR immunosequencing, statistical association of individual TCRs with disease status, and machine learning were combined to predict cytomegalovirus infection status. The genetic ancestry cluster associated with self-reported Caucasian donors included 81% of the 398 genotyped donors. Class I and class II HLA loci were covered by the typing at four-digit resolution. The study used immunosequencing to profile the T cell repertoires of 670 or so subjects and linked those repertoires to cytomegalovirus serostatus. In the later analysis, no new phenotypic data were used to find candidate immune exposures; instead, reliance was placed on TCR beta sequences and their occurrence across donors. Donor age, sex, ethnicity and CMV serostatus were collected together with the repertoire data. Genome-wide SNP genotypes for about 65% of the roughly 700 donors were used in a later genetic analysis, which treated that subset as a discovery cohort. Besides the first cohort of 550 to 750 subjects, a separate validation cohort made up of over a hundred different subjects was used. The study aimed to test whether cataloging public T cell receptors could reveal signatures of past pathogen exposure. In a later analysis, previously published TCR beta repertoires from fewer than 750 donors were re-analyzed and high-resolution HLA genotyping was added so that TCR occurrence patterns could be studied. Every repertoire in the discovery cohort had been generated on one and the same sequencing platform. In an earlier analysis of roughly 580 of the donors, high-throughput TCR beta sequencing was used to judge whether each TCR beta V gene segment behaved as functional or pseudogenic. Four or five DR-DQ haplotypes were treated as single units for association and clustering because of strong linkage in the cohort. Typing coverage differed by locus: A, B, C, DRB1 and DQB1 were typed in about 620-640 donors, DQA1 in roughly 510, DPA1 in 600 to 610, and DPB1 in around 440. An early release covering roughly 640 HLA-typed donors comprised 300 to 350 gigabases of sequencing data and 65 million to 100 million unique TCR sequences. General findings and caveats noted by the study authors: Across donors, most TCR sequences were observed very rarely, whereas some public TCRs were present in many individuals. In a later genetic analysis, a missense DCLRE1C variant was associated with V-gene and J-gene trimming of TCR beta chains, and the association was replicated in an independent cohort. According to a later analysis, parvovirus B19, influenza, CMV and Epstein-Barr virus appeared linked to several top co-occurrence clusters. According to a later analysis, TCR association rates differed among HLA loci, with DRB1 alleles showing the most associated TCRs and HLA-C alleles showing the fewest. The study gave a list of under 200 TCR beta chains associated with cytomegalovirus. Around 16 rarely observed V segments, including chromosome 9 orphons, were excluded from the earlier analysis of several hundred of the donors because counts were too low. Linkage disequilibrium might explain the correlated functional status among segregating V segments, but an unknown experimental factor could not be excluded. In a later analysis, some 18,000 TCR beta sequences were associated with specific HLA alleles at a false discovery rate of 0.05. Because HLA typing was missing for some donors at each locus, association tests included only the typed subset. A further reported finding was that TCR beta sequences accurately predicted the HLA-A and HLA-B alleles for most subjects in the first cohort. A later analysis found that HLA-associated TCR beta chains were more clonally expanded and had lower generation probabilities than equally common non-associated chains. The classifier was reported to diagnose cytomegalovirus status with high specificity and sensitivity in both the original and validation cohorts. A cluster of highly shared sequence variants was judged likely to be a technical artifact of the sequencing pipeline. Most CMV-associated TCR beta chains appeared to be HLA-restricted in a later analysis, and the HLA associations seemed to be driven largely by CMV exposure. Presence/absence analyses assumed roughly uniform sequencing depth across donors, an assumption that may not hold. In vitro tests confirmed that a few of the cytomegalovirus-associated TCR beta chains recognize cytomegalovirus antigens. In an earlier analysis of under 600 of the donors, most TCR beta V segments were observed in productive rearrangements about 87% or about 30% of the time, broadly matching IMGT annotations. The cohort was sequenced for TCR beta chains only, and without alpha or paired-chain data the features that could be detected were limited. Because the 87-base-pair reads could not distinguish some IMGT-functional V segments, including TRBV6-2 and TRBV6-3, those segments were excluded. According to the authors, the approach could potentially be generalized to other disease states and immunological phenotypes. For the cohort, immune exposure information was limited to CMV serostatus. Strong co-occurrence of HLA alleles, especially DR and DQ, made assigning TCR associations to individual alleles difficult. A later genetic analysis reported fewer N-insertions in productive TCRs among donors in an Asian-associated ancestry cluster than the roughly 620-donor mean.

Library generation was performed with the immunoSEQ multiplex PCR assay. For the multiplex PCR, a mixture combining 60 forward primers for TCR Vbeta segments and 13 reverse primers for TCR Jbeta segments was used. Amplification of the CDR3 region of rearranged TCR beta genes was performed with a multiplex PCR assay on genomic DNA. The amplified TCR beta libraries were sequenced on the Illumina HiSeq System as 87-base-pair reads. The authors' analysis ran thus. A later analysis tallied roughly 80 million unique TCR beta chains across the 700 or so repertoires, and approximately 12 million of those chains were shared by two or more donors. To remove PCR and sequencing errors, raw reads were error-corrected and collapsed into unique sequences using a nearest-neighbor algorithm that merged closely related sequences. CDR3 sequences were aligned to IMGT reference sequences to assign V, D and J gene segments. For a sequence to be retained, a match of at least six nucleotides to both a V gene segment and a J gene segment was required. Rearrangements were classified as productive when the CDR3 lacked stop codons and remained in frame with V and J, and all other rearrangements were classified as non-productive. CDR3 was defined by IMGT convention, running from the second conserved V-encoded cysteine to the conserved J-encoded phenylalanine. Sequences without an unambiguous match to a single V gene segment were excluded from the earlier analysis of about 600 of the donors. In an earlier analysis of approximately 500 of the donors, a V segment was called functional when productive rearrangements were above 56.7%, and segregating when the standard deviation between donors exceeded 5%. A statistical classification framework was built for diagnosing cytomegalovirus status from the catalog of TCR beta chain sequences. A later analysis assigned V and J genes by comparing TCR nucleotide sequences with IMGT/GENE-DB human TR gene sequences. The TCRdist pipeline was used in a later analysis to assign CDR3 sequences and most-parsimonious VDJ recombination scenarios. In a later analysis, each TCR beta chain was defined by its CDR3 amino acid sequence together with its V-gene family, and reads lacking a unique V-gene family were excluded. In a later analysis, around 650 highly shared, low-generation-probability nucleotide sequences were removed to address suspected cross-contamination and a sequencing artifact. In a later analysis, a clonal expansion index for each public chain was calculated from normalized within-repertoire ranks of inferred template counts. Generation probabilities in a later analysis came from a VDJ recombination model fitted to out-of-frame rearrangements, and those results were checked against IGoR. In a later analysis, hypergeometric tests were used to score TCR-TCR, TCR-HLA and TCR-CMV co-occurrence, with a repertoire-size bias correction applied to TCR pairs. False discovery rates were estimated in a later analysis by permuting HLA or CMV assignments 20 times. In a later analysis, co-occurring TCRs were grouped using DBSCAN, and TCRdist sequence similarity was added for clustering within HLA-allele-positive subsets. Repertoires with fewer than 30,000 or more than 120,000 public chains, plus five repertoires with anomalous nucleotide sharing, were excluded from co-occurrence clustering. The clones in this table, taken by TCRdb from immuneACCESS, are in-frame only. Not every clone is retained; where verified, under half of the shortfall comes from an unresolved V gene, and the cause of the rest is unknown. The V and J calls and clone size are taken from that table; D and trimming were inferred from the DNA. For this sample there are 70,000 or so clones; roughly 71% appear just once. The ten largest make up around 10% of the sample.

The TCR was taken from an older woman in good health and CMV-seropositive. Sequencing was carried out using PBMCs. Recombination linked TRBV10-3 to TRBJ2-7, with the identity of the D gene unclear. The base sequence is TGTGCCATCAGTGACCCACATAAATCCTACGAGCAGTACTTC. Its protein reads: CAISDPHKSYEQYF.